This TCR beta chain was identified in a study of T cells in Graves' hyperthyroidism and ophthalmopathy. Germline-derived CDR1 and CDR2 are MGHRA and YSYEKL. CDR3 size: 18 residues. J was trimmed by 8 bases and V by 0 bases; bases with no gene match: 10. RNA transcripts served as the template for amplifying TCR beta CDR3 regions. A first-round RT-PCR of the TCR CDR3 used the HTBI primer set. Via MiXCR, TCRdb re-called the multiplex PCR reads, giving one row per CDR3 protein. The repertoire holds about 640,000 distinct CDR3 sequences, with around 20% as singletons. The source of this sequence is a man younger than 40 with Graves' ophthalmopathy. What was sequenced was blood. The gene calls are TRBV4-1 and TRBJ2-1, with TRBD2 matching over 13 bases. This chain's CDR3 is CASSQDLPGLAGPDEQFF. The CDR3 DNA reads as TGCGCCAGCAGCCAAGATCTCCCGGGACTAGCGGGACCCGATGAGCAGTTCTTC.